The 28 T cell receptor beta chains listed next were all sequenced from one sample in a study of T cell responses to AZD1222 COVID-19 vaccine. The table came from immunoSEQ multiplex PCR; TCRdb's copy has only in-frame clones and leaves some out. Of about 150,000 clones in the sample, less than 95% were seen once. Specimen: peripheral blood, collected on day 0 of AZD1222 vaccination. The receptor source for this set is an adult in good health.

The gene calls are TRBV9 and TRBJ1-3; D uncertain. CDR3 length: 16 amino acids. CDR1 is SGDLS and CDR2 is YYNGEE in the germline V gene. Trimming took 4 bases from V and 0 from J, leaving 14 bases between them. The CDR3 sequence is CASSSSGTYSGNTIYF. CDR3 coding DNA: TGTGCCAGCAGCTCCAGTGGAACCTACTCTGGAAACACCATATATTTT.

V and J are TRBV28 and TRBJ2-7; TRBD1 matches 9 bases. In germline, CDR1 is MDHEN, CDR2 SYDVKM. This CDR3 has 16 amino acids. V was clipped by 3 bases and J by 4 bases; unmatched bases: 10. The chain's CDR3 is CASSFFPQGALYEQYF. In nucleotides, the CDR3 is TGTGCCAGCAGTTTTTTCCCACAGGGGGCGTTGTACGAGCAGTACTTC.

The chain employs TRBV24-1 and TRBJ2-7; D is possibly TRBD2 (6 bases). This CDR3 region has 14 residues. Trimming took 4 bases from V and 5 from J, leaving 14 bases between them. Germline-derived CDR1 and CDR2 are KGHDR and SFDVKD. The chain's CDR3 is CATSDPPSGDEQYF. The CDR3 coding sequence is TGTGCCACCAGTGACCCGCCGTCGGGGGACGAGCAGTACTTC.

This chain's CDR3 is CASSTDYEQYF. The DNA of the CDR3 is TGTGCCAGCAGTACAGACTACGAGCAGTACTTC. This sequence joins TRBV12-3 or TRBV12-4 and TRBJ2-7; D is unresolved. Trimming removed 5 bases from V and 3 bases from J, with 5 bases in between. The CDR3 spans 11 residues.

This chain uses TRBV9 with TRBJ2-1, with 8 bases fitting TRBD2. The germline V gene has CDR1 SGDLS and CDR2 YYNGEE. Losses at the gene ends were 3 bases for V and 8 bases for J; bases not matched to a gene: 13. The CDR3 contains 16 residues. CDR3 amino acids: CASSDRAWLAGDEQFF. In DNA form, the CDR3 reads TGTGCCAGCAGCGACAGAGCGTGGCTAGCGGGCGATGAGCAGTTCTTC.

The chain uses TRBV18 and TRBJ2-1, with 8 bases identical to TRBD2. Germline V gene sequence: CDR1 KGHSH, CDR2 LQKENI. The CDR3 is 15 residues long. Trimming took 1 base from V and 4 from J; bases not matched to a gene: 3. The CDR3 coding sequence is TGTGCCAGCTCACCACTTGCGGGAGGTTACAATGAGCAGTTCTTC. Protein sequence: CASSPLAGGYNEQFF.

The V call is TRBV11-2, the J call TRBJ2-5; D unclear. CDR1 is SGHAT, CDR2 FQNNGV, per germline. The CDR3 spans 13 residues. V was shortened by 1 base and J by 2 bases, with 5 bases between the two germline ends. For the CDR3, the DNA is TGTGCCAGCAGCTTAGGGCATCAAGAGACCCAGTACTTC. Amino acids: CASSLGHQETQYF.

This rearrangement joins TRBV9 to TRBJ1-1; D is uncertain. The CDR3 contains 14 residues. Germline V gene lookup returns CDR1 SGDLS and CDR2 YYNGEE. The V end lost 0 bases, the J end lost 8 bases, and 14 bases lay between the germline ends. The CDR3 is CASSVALSHREAFF. The DNA of the CDR3 is TGTGCCAGCAGCGTAGCTTTGAGCCATAGAGAAGCTTTCTTT.

J is TRBJ1-6 and V is TRBV6-5; 10 bases are shared with TRBD1. The CDR3 runs to 16 residues. Trimming took 2 bases from V and 9 from J; bases not matched to a gene: 7. Germline CDR1 MNHEY, CDR2 SVGAGI. The CDR3 sequence: CASSYRGGQGSSPLHF. CDR3 in DNA: TGTGCCAGCAGTTACCGGGGGGGACAGGGGAGTTCACCCCTCCACTTT.

This clone has only one observation. V usage is TRBV30 and J usage is TRBJ1-3; maybe TRBD1 (5 bases). Germline V CDR1 and CDR2: GTSNPN, SVGIG (reference sequence). V was trimmed by 3 bases and J by 5 bases, leaving 17 bases between them. This CDR3 is built from 15 residues. CDR3 sequence reads: CAWRGNPKGRNTIYF. For the CDR3, the DNA is TGTGCCTGGAGGGGGAATCCAAAGGGGAGAAACACCATATATTTT.

The rearrangement uses TRBV27 and TRBJ1-5; maybe TRBD1 (5 bases). CDR1 and CDR2 (germline): MNHEY, SMNVEV (reference sequence). This CDR3 has 14 amino acids. The V end lost 4 bases, the J end lost 2 bases, and 9 bases lay between the germline ends. In nucleotides, the CDR3 is TGTGCCAGCAGTTCAGGGCTCGGCAATCAGCCCCAGCATTTT. Amino acids: CASSSGLGNQPQHF.

V is TRBV15 and J is TRBJ2-5; tentative D call: TRBD2 (6 bases). Trimming pared 1 base from V and 3 bases from J, leaving 15 bases between. Germline V lookup: CDR1 LNHNV, CDR2 YYDKDF (reference sequence). The CDR3 is 16 residues long. CDR3 residues: CATSRVAGPGEETQYF. As DNA, the CDR3 is TGTGCCACCAGCAGAGTGGCTGGACCGGGAGAAGAGACCCAGTACTTC. Using reference TRBV15 and TRBJ2-5 for the parts outside the CDR3, the full variable domain is DAMVIQNPRYQVTQFGKPVTLSCSQTLNHNVMYWYQQKSSQAPKLLFHYYDKDFNNEADTPDNFQSRRPNTSFCFLDIRSPGLGDTAMYLCATSRVAGPGEETQYFGPGTRLLVL.

The V gene is TRBV27, the J gene TRBJ1-2; 7 nucleotides align to TRBD1. Trimming removed 5 bases from V and 8 bases from J; junction bases left unmatched: 8. Germline V gene data show CDR1 as MNHEY and CDR2 as SMNVEV (reference sequence). The CDR3 has 13 amino acids. The CDR3 spells CASSLQGLRGYTF. CDR3 DNA: TGTGCCAGCAGTCTACAGGGGTTAAGAGGCTACACCTTC.

The chain links TRBV28 to TRBJ2-1, with 9 bases lining up with TRBD2. V shed 7 bases, J shed 1 base, and the junction held 14 bases outside the gene matches. The CDR3 extends over 18 amino acids. CDR1 MDHEN and CDR2 SYDVKM come from the germline V gene. The CDR3 DNA is TGTGCCAGCACTTCACTCCCTCTAGCGGGACAGTCCTACAATGAGCAGTTCTTC. This sequence encodes CASTSLPLAGQSYNEQFF.

V and J are TRBV11-3 and TRBJ2-1; the D gene is possibly TRBD1 (5 bases). This CDR3 has 17 amino acids. V lost 0 bases, J lost 0 bases, and 12 bases lay in between. Germline V gene sequence: CDR1 SGHNT, CDR2 YENEEA. CDR3 region: CASSLERWQGSYNEQFF. Written as DNA, the CDR3 is TGTGCCAGCAGCTTAGAACGATGGCAGGGCTCCTACAATGAGCAGTTCTTC. Full variable domain (rest looked up from reference TRBV11-3 and TRBJ2-1): EAGVVQSPRYKIIEKKQPVAFWCNPISGHNTLYWYLQNLGQGPELLIRYENEEAVDDSQLPKDRFSAERLKGVDSTLKIQPAELGDSAVYLCASSLERWQGSYNEQFFGPGTRLTVL.

The chain has TRBV28 and TRBJ2-1; tentative D call: TRBD2 (6 bases). Trimming pared 2 bases from V and 9 bases from J, leaving 11 bases between. Germline V gene sequence: CDR1 MDHEN, CDR2 SYDVKM. CDR3 length: 13 amino acids. The CDR3 loop is CASSLGGLAEQFF. Here the CDR3 DNA reads TGTGCCAGCAGTTTAGGGGGGTTAGCTGAGCAGTTCTTC.

V is TRBV28 and J is TRBJ1-5; 7 bases line up with TRBD1. Germline V lookup: CDR1 MDHEN, CDR2 SYDVKM. J was trimmed by 3 bases and V by 5 bases; bases with no gene match: 7. The CDR3 length is 15 residues. The CDR3: CASSMIGQVNQPQHF. CDR3 in DNA: TGTGCCAGCAGTATGATCGGACAGGTCAATCAGCCCCAGCATTTT.

The chain carries TRBV28 and TRBJ1-6; tentatively, D is TRBD1 (6 bases). CDR1 and CDR2 from the germline V gene are MDHEN and SYDVKM. V was trimmed by 5 bases and J by 9 bases, leaving 17 bases between them. The CDR3 loop spans 15 amino acids. The CDR3 here is CASSQIQGIVSPLHF. Here the CDR3 DNA reads TGTGCCAGCAGTCAGATACAGGGCATCGTTTCACCCCTCCACTTT.

On this clone itself: Other nucleotide sequences in the sample specify the same CDR3. This chain connects TRBV7-3 to TRBJ2-1; TRBD2 matches at 11 bases. The germline gives CDR1 SGHTA, CDR2 FQGTGA. The CDR3 sequence is 15 residues long. Losses at the gene ends were 5 bases for V and 3 bases for J; bases not matched to a gene: 3. CDR3 amino acids: CASSALAGVYNEQFF. CDR3 sequence (DNA): TGTGCCAGCAGCGCACTAGCGGGAGTCTACAATGAGCAGTTCTTC.

The chain recombines TRBV18 with TRBJ1-5; no clear D gene. V was clipped by 3 bases and J by 5 bases, with 11 bases between them. Germline CDR1 is KGHSH and CDR2 is LQKENI. The length of the CDR3 is 14 residues. Here the CDR3 reads CASSPMGKDQPQHF. In DNA form, the CDR3 reads TGTGCCAGCTCACCCATGGGTAAAGATCAGCCCCAGCATTTT.

This chain connects TRBV6-5 to TRBJ2-1; 7 nucleotides match TRBD2. The CDR3 runs to 15 residues. The germline gives CDR1 MNHEY, CDR2 SVGAGI. V lost 6 bases and J lost 2; bases outside the gene matches: 7. CDR3 sequence: CASRPGRVPYNEQFF. The CDR3, as DNA: TGTGCCAGCAGGCCGGGGAGGGTTCCCTACAATGAGCAGTTCTTC.

The genes are TRBV7-6 and TRBJ1-1, with 7 bases lining up with TRBD1. The CDR3 loop spans 14 amino acids. The ends lost 4 bases at V and 7 bases at J; junction bases unmatched: 9. The germline V gene encodes CDR1 SGHVS and CDR2 FNYEAQ. The CDR3 nucleotides are TGTGCCAGCAGCTCCCAGGGGGGGCTAAATGAAGCTTTCTTT. Translating it yields CASSSQGGLNEAFF.

The V gene is TRBV25-1, the J gene TRBJ2-1, with 11 bases aligning to TRBD1. This CDR3 comprises 15 residues. Germline V lookup: CDR1 MGHDK, CDR2 SYGVNS. J was trimmed by 8 bases and V by 2 bases; bases with no gene match: 5. CDR3 sequence reads: CASSEGGQGEHEQFF. CDR3 coding DNA: TGTGCCAGCAGTGAAGGGGGACAGGGGGAACATGAGCAGTTCTTC.

This chain connects TRBV28 to TRBJ1-5; D is perhaps TRBD1 (6 bases). V lost 3 bases, J lost 3 bases, and 15 bases lay in between. Germline V gives CDR1 MDHEN, CDR2 SYDVKM. This CDR3 spans 16 amino acids. CDR3 loop: CASSFYTGTLNQPQHF. CDR3 bases: TGTGCCAGCAGTTTCTATACAGGGACCCTCAATCAGCCCCAGCATTTT.

The chain joins TRBV18 to TRBJ2-5, with no clear D. CDR3 length: 14 amino acids. Looked up from germline, CDR1 is KGHSH and CDR2 is LQKENI. With 2 bases removed from V and 5 bases from J, the gap between germline ends came to 12 bases. The CDR3 DNA reads as TGTGCCAGCTCACCAAACACACTGTTGGAGACCCAGTACTTC. This translates into CASSPNTLLETQYF.

This chain connects TRBV7-9 to TRBJ2-7; 9 nucleotides align to TRBD2. V trimming: 1 base; J trimming: 7 bases; junction bases outside the gene matches: 5. The CDR3 runs 14 residues. Germline CDR1 and CDR2: SEHNR and FQNEAQ (reference sequence). The CDR3 DNA is TGTGCCAGCAGCTTAGACGGAGCGGGAGGAGAGCAGTACTTC. Translating it yields CASSLDGAGGEQYF. Drawing the rest from reference TRBV7-9 and TRBJ2-7, the complete variable domain is DTGVSQNPRHKITKRGQNVTFRCDPISEHNRLYWYRQTLGQGPEFLTYFQNEAQLEKSRLLSDRFSAERPKGSFSTLEIQRTEQGDSAMYLCASSLDGAGGEQYFGPGTRLTVT.

The gene calls are TRBV28 and TRBJ2-1; unclear D gene. Germline values: CDR1 MDHEN, CDR2 SYDVKM. With 1 base removed from V and 5 bases from J, the gap between germline ends came to 9 bases. CDR3 length: 14 residues. CDR3 nucleotide sequence: TGTGCCAGCAGTTTATTAGACGAGAACAATGAGCAGTTCTTC. Protein sequence: CASSLLDENNEQFF.

The chain is built from TRBV5-6 and TRBJ2-7, with D possibly TRBD1 on 6 matching bases. Trimming took off 4 bases at V and 0 bases at J, with 11 bases between the two ends. Germline loops: CDR1 SGHDT, CDR2 YYEEEE. The CDR3 is made up of 14 amino acids. CDR3 sequence reads: CASSRWDISYEQYF. As DNA, the CDR3 is TGTGCCAGCAGCCGTTGGGACATCTCCTACGAGCAGTACTTC.